The clone carrying this TCR beta chain was seen a handful of times. These data belong to a study of blood T cell repertoires in COVID-19. Study-level information: Donors in the United States, Italy and Spain gave samples during acute or convalescent COVID-19. From T cells, B-cell-depleted T cells, or PBMCs came the material, which was cDNA or gDNA.

Profiling relied on immunoSEQ multiplex PCR, and the TCRdb table lists in-frame clones only, not all of them. This table has 35,000 to 45,000 clones, roughly three quarters appearing once. Trimming shortened V by 0 bases and J by 3 bases, and 8 bases separated the two germline ends. CDR3 size: 14 residues. The germline V gene encodes CDR1 MNHEY and CDR2 SVGAGI. The receptor was isolated from a man aged 65 to 85 with active or convalescent COVID-19. The J gene is TRBJ1-1, the V gene TRBV6-5; the D is unclear. Source material: peripheral blood. The CDR3 sequence: CASSYSYGDTEAFF. CDR3 DNA sequence: TGTGCCAGCAGTTACTCATACGGGGACACTGAAGCTTTCTTT.